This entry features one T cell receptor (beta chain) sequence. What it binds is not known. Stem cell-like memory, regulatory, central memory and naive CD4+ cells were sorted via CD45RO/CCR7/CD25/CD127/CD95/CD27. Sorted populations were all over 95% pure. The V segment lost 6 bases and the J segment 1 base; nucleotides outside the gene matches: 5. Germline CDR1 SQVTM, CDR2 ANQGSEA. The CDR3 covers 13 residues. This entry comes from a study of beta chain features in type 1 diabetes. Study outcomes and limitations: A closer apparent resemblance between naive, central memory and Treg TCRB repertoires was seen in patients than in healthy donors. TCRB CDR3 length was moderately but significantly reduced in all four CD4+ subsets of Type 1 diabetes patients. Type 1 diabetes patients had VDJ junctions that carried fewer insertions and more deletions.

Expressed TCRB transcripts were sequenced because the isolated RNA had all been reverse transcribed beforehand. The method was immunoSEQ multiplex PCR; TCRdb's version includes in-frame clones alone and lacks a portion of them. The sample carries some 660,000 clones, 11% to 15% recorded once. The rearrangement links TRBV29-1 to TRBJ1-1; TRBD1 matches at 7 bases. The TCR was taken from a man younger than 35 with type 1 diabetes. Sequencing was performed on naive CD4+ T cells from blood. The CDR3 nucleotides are TGCAGCGTAGAGGGGGCCCCGAACACTGAAGCTTTCTTT. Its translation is CSVEGAPNTEAFF.